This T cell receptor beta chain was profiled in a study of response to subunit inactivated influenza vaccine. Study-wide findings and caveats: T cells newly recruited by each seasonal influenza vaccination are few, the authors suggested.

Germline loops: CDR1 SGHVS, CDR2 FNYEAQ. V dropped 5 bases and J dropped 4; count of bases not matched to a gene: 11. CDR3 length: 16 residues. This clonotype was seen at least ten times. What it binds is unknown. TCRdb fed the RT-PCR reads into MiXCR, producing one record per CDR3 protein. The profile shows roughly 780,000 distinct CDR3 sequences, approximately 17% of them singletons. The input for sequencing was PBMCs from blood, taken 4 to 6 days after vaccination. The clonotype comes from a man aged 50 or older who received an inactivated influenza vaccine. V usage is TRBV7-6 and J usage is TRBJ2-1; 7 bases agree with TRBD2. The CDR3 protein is CASSPTRGDLYNEQFF. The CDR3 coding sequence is TGTGCCAGCAGCCCGACTCGGGGGGATTTATACAATGAGCAGTTCTTC.